Each of the 28 T cell receptor beta chains below was sequenced from the same sample in a study of long-term antiretroviral therapy in people with HIV. Running of the v3.0 immunoSEQ assay took place at survey level. Here immunoSEQ multiplex PCR was the method, and the copy in TCRdb shows in-frame clones only, minus some. The sample has 17,000 or so clones; 91% are singletons. Source: unsorted PBMCs, taken 0.3 years after starting antiretroviral therapy. The source of these receptors is a man aged 60-69 years with HIV.

The chain joins TRBV7-3 to TRBJ2-7; 7 bases align to TRBD1. V shed 2 bases, J shed 3 bases, and the junction held 7 bases outside the gene matches. Germline lookup yields CDR1 SGHTA and CDR2 FQGTGA. The CDR3 extends over 15 amino acids. CDR3 sequence: CASSLYRAGGYEQYF. DNA of the CDR3: TGTGCCAGCAGCTTATACCGGGCAGGGGGCTACGAGCAGTACTTC.

This clone has a handful of counts. The gene calls are TRBV21-1 and TRBJ1-5. TRBV21-1 constitutes a pseudogene. The CDR3 runs 8 residues. CDR3: CAGGGGWF. The DNA for the CDR3 is TGTGCCGGAGGCGGAGGGTGGTTT.

The chain recombines TRBV4-3 with TRBJ2-1; D remains ambiguous. The CDR3 is 13 residues long. V lost 3 bases and J lost 4, with 7 bases in between. Germline CDR1 LGHNA, CDR2 YSLEER. CDR3 DNA: TGCGCCAGCAGCCACACCGGGTACAATGAGCAGTTCTTC. This gives the protein CASSHTGYNEQFF.

The genes are TRBV5-1 and TRBJ2-6; D uncertain. The CDR3 runs to 15 residues. The germline gives CDR1 SGHRS, CDR2 YFSETQ. The V end lost 0 bases, the J end lost 0 bases, and 4 bases lay between the germline ends. CDR3 amino acids: CASSLGNSGANVLTF. CDR3 in DNA: TGCGCCAGCAGCTTGGGAAACTCTGGGGCCAACGTCCTGACTTTC.

This chain links TRBV2 with TRBJ1-2, with 7 bases that match TRBD1. With V trimmed by 4 bases and J by 8 bases, 4 bases remained unmatched. The CDR3 spans 12 residues. CDR1 and CDR2 (germline): SNHLY, FYNNEI. The CDR3 spells CASSAGTEGYTF. As DNA, the CDR3 is TGTGCCAGCAGTGCGGGGACAGAGGGCTACACCTTC.

This clone occurred a few times. The V and J genes are TRBV7-3 and TRBJ2-3, with D perhaps matching TRBD1 (6 bases). This CDR3 comprises 15 residues. Trimming removed 0 bases from V and 6 bases from J, with 13 bases in between. Germline V gives CDR1 SGHTA, CDR2 FQGTGA. The CDR3 DNA reads TGTGCCAGCAGCTTAACCGGGACAACGGGGGATACGCAGTATTTT. Amino acid sequence: CASSLTGTTGDTQYF.

The V call is TRBV9, the J call TRBJ2-7, with TRBD1 matching over 8 bases. This CDR3 spans 14 amino acids. J lost 2 bases, V lost 3 bases, and 4 bases had no gene match. Per germline, CDR1 SGDLS and CDR2 YYNGEE. CDR3 bases: TGTGCCAGCAGCGCTGGACAGGGAACCTACGAGCAGTACTTC. It codes for CASSAGQGTYEQYF.

The chain combines TRBV9 with TRBJ2-5; 9 nucleotides align to TRBD2. V lost 0 bases to trimming and J lost 5 bases; unmatched junction nucleotides: 11. CDR3 length equals 17 residues. The V gene's germline CDR1 is SGDLS and CDR2 YYNGEE. CDR3: CASSVGLAATSGETQYF. The DNA for the CDR3 is TGTGCCAGCAGCGTAGGACTAGCGGCTACAAGCGGCGAGACCCAGTACTTC.

The chain joins TRBV18 to TRBJ2-7; D is unclear. V was cut by 2 bases and J by 3 bases, with 8 bases left in between. The germline CDR1 and CDR2 sequences are KGHSH and LQKENI. This CDR3 is built from 13 residues. CDR3 nucleotides: TGTGCCAGCTCACCATCCACACGCTACGAGCAGTACTTC. This sequence encodes CASSPSTRYEQYF.

The chain links TRBV5-1 to TRBJ2-2; either TRBD1 or TRBD2 may fit D (6 bases each). The CDR3 runs 15 residues. CDR1 SGHRS and CDR2 YFSETQ come from the germline V gene. Trimming took 6 bases from V and 1 from J, leaving 13 bases between them. The CDR3 bases are TGCGCCAGCATGGACAGCGGGTTGAACACCGGGGAGCTGTTTTTT. Translating gives CASMDSGLNTGELFF.

The V gene is TRBV19, the J gene TRBJ1-5; D is undetermined. Germline-derived CDR1 and CDR2 are LNHDA and SQIVND (reference sequence). CDR3 length: 13 amino acids. V lost 4 bases to trimming and J lost 8 bases, with 12 bases between them. CDR3 bases: TGTGCCAGTAGTACCCCCGGGATAAAGCCCCAGCATTTT. Protein: CASSTPGIKPQHF.

V is TRBV7-2 and J is TRBJ2-7; 7 nucleotides agree with TRBD2. V shed 2 bases, J shed 4 bases, and the junction held 8 bases outside the gene matches. CDR1 and CDR2 (germline): SGHTA, FQGNSA. The CDR3 consists of 15 residues. CDR3 amino acids: CASSLRVAGEYEQYF. CDR3 bases: TGTGCCAGCAGCTTAAGGGTGGCGGGGGAGTACGAGCAGTACTTC. Supplemented by reference TRBV7-2 and TRBJ2-7, the full variable domain reads GAGVSQSPSNKVTEKGKDVELRCDPISGHTALYWYRQSLGQGLEFLIYFQGNSAPDKSGLPSDRFSAERTGGSVSTLTIQRTQQEDSAVYLCASSLRVAGEYEQYFGPGTRLTVT.

The table lists this clone with a count of one. CDR3 region: CASSLKPGQGYYEQYF. The CDR3 DNA is TGTGCCAGCAGTCTGAAGCCGGGACAGGGATACTACGAGCAGTACTTC. The rearrangement joins TRBV27 to TRBJ2-5; TRBD1 matches 9 bases. The J call may be faulty, since TRBJ2-7 better matches the DNA end. This CDR3 spans 16 amino acids. Germline CDR1 and CDR2: MNHEY and SMNVEV (reference sequence).

V usage is TRBV6-6 and J usage is TRBJ2-7; 9 positions match TRBD1. V dropped 5 bases and J dropped 6; count of bases not matched to a gene: 11. Germline V gene sequence: CDR1 MNHNY, CDR2 SVGAGI (reference sequence). The CDR3 has 15 amino acids. The CDR3 loop reads CASSGSGQGSREQYF. The DNA of the CDR3 is TGTGCCAGCAGTGGCTCGGGACAGGGCTCCCGCGAGCAGTACTTC.

The genes are TRBV29-1 and TRBJ2-7; D remains unclear. CDR3 length: 12 amino acids. Germline assignment: CDR1 SQVTM and CDR2 ANQGSEA. V dropped 5 bases and J dropped 2 bases, with 10 bases sitting between them. The CDR3 reads CSVQITTYEQYF. The CDR3, as DNA: TGCAGCGTTCAAATTACAACCTACGAGCAGTACTTC.

The chain carries TRBV18 and TRBJ2-7; 8 nucleotides align to TRBD2. Trimming at V came to 3 bases and at J to 2 bases, leaving 6 bases not matched to a gene. CDR3 size: 15 residues. Germline assignment: CDR1 KGHSH and CDR2 LQKENI. The CDR3 nucleotides are TGTGCCAGCTCACCGAGCGGGGGAGGGACCTACGAGCAGTACTTC. Its protein product is CASSPSGGGTYEQYF.

This CDR3 reads CASSKVWPSGHTGELFF. DNA of the CDR3: TGTGCCAGCAGCAAAGTTTGGCCTAGCGGGCACACCGGGGAGCTGTTTTTT. The chain uses TRBV21-1 and TRBJ2-2; the table gives TRBD2 as D, unverified against the DNA. TRBV21-1 is flagged as a pseudogene. There are 17 residues in the CDR3.

This rearrangement joins TRBV7-8 to TRBJ2-1; the match to TRBD2 covers 13 bases. CDR3 length: 15 amino acids. The ends lost 6 bases at V and 8 bases at J; junction bases unmatched: 7. The germline gives CDR1 SGHVS, CDR2 FQNEAQ. This CDR3 is CASSWTSGSNYEQFF. The CDR3 region has the DNA TGTGCCAGCAGTTGGACTAGCGGGAGTAACTATGAGCAGTTCTTC.

The rearrangement joins TRBV5-5 to TRBJ2-3; D is undetermined. The V end was cut by 1 base, the J end by 3 bases, with 12 bases between. CDR1 is SGHKS and CDR2 is YYEKEE in the germline V gene (reference sequence). The length of the CDR3 is 15 residues. The CDR3 nucleotides are TGTGCCAGCAGCTTGAGGGCGGCCAGGACAGATACGCAGTATTTT. It is translated as CASSLRAARTDTQYF.

The chain couples TRBV29-1 to TRBJ2-7, with no clear D. Per germline, CDR1 SQVTM and CDR2 ANQGSEA. The CDR3 has 12 amino acids. V dropped 3 bases and J dropped 5 bases, with 11 bases sitting between them. CDR3 DNA: TGCAGCGTTGACGGCAGGTCGGACGAGCAGTACTTC. Its protein product is CSVDGRSDEQYF.

This clone came up once. The chain is built from TRBV28 and TRBJ2-6; 8 bases are shared with TRBD1. CDR1 and CDR2 from the germline V gene are MDHEN and SYDVKM. With 4 bases clipped from V and 0 bases from J, the junction kept 14 bases outside the gene matches. There are 20 residues in the CDR3. DNA of the CDR3: TGTGCCAGCAGTTCGACAGAGGACAGGGTGTACCACTCTGGGGCCAACGTCCTGACTTTC. As protein: CASSSTEDRVYHSGANVLTF.

The chain is built from TRBV7-6 and TRBJ1-2; 7 nucleotides match TRBD1. Per germline, CDR1 SGHVS and CDR2 FNYEAQ. Trimming cost V 8 bases and J 1 base; bases outside gene matches: 10. The CDR3 has 15 residues. The CDR3 loop reads CASVRIGQDNYGYTF. The CDR3, as DNA: TGTGCCAGCGTACGAATTGGACAGGATAACTATGGCTACACCTTC.

V usage is TRBV6-6 and J usage is TRBJ2-3; either TRBD1 or TRBD2 may fit D (5 bases each). The CDR3 runs 14 residues. Trimming left V 2 bases short and J 5 bases short, with 11 bases between. Germline CDR1 reads MNHNY; CDR2 reads SVGAGI (reference sequence). The CDR3: CASSYLRDGDTQYF. The DNA for the CDR3 is TGTGCCAGCAGTTACCTCCGGGACGGAGATACGCAGTATTTT.

The chain has TRBV5-5 and TRBJ2-7, with D maybe TRBD1 (6 bases). The CDR3 runs 14 residues. V lost 3 bases and J 2 bases, leaving 12 bases between the germline ends. Per germline, CDR1 SGHKS and CDR2 YYEKEE (reference sequence). In DNA, the CDR3 is TGTGCCAGCAGCTCCCGGGACACCACCTACGAGCAGTACTTC. Translated, it gives CASSSRDTTYEQYF.

This chain links TRBV6-6 with TRBJ2-4; 9 bases match TRBD1. Germline V gene sequence: CDR1 MNHNY, CDR2 SVGAGI (reference sequence). CDR3 length equals 16 residues. The junction had 12 bases not matched to a gene; V was cut back by 5 bases and J by 7 bases. The CDR3, as DNA: TGTGCCAGCAGTAACCGACAGGGGGAATCGTTGAACATTCAGTACTTC. This translates into CASSNRQGESLNIQYF.

The V gene is TRBV7-2, the J gene TRBJ1-2; 8 bases align to TRBD1. J was trimmed by 4 bases and V by 1 base; bases with no gene match: 5. The V gene's germline CDR1 is SGHTA and CDR2 FQGNSA. The CDR3 consists of 15 residues. In nucleotides, the CDR3 is TGTGCCAGCAGCTTAGTTGGCAGGGGGCCCTATGGCTACACCTTC. This translates into CASSLVGRGPYGYTF.

Of note for this clone: At one of its ends the junction is not consistent with the germline gene, which may arise from a read error. The chain combines TRBV5-1 with TRBJ2-5; 11 bases map to TRBD1. The CDR3 has 13 amino acids. The germline V gene encodes CDR1 SGHRS and CDR2 YFSETQ. The CDR3: CASSLEGQGASDF. The CDR3 DNA reads as TGCGCCAGCAGCTTGGAAGGACAGGGGGCCTCGGACTTC.

The chain recombines TRBV14 with TRBJ1-4; a weak D match, TRBD1 (6 bases). The germline V gene encodes CDR1 SGHDN and CDR2 FVKESK. CDR3 size: 18 residues. The ends were cut back, 0 bases at V and 4 bases at J, with 18 bases in the middle. The CDR3 is CASSQDSGRTAINEKLFF. The CDR3 region has the DNA TGTGCCAGCAGCCAAGACTCAGGTCGGACAGCGATTAATGAAAAACTGTTTTTT.